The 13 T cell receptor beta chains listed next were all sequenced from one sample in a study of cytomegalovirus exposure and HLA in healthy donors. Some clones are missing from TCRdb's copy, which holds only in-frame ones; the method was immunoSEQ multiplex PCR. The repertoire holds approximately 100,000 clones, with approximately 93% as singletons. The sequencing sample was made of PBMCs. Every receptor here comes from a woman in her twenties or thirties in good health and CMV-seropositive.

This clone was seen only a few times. The CDR3 reads CASSLAIQSSNTEAFF. The CDR3 DNA reads TGTGCCAGCAGCTTAGCGATTCAGTCTTCGAACACTGAAGCTTTCTTT. The chain carries TRBV7-6 and TRBJ1-1; D is ambiguous. The CDR3 runs 16 residues. V dropped 0 bases and J dropped 1 base, with 12 bases sitting between them. Germline assignment: CDR1 SGHVS and CDR2 FNYEAQ.

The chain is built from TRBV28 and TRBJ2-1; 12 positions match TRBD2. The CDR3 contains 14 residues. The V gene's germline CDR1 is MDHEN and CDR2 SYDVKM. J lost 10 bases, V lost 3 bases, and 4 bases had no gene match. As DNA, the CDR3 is TGTGCCAGCAGTTTGGTCCTAGCGGGGGGGGAGCAGTTCTTC. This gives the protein CASSLVLAGGEQFF. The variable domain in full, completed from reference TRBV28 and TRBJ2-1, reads DVKVTQSSRYLVKRTGEKVFLECVQDMDHENMFWYRQDPGLGLRLIYFSYDVKMKEKGDIPEGYSVSREKKERFSLILESASTNQTSMYLCASSLVLAGGEQFFGPGTRLTVL.

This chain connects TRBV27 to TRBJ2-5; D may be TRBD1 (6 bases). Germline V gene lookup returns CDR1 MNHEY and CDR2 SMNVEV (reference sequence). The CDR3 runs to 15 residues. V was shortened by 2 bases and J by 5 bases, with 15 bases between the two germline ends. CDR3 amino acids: CASSLTTGLTETQYF. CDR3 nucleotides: TGTGCCAGCAGTTTAACCACAGGGTTGACGGAGACCCAGTACTTC.

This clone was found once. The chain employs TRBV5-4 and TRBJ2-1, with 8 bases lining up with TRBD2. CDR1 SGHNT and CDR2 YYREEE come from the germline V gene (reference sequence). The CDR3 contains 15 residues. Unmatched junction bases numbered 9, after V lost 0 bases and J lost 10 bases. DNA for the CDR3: TGTGCCAGCAGCTTGGTACTAGCGGCGTCACGGGAGCAGTTCTTC. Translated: CASSLVLAASREQFF. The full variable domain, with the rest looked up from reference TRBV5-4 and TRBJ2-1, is ETGVTQSPTHLIKTRGQQVTLRCSSQSGHNTVSWYQQALGQGPQFIFQYYREEENGRGNFPPRFSGLQFPNYSSELNVNALELDDSALYLCASSLVLAASREQFFGPGTRLTVL.

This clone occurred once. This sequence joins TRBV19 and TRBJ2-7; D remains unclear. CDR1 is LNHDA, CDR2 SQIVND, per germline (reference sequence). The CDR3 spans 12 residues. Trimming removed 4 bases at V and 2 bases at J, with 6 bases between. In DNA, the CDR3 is TGTGCCAGTAGTAGCCAGGCCTACGAGCAGTACTTC. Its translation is CASSSQAYEQYF.

The CDR3 DNA follows: TGTGCCATCGGGACTAGCACCATCGACACCGGGGAGCTGTTTTTT. It codes for CAIGTSTIDTGELFF. The chain links TRBV10-3 to TRBJ2-2; TRBD2 matches at 9 bases. The length of the CDR3 is 15 residues. J gave up 3 bases and V 8 bases, and 7 bases lay outside the gene matches. CDR1 and CDR2 (germline): ENHRY, SYGVKD.

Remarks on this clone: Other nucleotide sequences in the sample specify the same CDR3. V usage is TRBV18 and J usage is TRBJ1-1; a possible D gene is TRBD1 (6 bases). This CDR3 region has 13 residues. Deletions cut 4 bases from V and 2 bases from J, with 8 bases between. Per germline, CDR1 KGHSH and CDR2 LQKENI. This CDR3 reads CASSLGQNTEAFF. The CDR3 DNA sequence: TGTGCCAGCTCACTGGGACAAAACACTGAAGCTTTCTTT.

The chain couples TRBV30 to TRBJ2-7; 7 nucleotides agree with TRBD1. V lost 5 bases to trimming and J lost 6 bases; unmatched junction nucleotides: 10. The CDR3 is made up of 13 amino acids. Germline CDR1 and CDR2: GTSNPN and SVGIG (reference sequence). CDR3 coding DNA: TGTGCCTGGGGGAGACAGGGAATGGGCGAGCAGTACTTC. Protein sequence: CAWGRQGMGEQYF.

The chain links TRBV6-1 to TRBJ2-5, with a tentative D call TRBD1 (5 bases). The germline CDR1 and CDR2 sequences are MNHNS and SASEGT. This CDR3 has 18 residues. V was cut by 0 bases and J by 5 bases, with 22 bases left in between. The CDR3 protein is CASSEAPGVRQYWETQYF. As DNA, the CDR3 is TGTGCCAGCAGTGAAGCCCCCGGAGTGAGACAGTATTGGGAGACCCAGTACTTC.

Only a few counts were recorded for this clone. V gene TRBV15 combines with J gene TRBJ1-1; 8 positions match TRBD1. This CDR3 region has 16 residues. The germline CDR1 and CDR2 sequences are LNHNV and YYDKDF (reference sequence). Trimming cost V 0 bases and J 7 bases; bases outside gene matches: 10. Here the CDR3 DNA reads TGTGCCACCAGCAGAGATCGCCCTGGACAGGGTGGTGAAGCTTTCTTT. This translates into CATSRDRPGQGGEAFF.

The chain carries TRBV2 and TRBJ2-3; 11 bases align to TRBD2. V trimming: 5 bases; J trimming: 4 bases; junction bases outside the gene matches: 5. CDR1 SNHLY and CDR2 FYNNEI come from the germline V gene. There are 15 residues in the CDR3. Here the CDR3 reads CASSRTSGPPDTQYF. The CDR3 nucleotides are TGTGCCAGCAGTAGGACTAGCGGGCCCCCAGATACGCAGTATTTT.

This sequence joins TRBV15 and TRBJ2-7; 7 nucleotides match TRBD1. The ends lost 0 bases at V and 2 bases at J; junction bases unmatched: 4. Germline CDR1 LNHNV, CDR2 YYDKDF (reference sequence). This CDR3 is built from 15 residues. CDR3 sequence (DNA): TGTGCCACCAGCAGAGATCAGGGGGTTCCCTACGAGCAGTACTTC. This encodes CATSRDQGVPYEQYF.

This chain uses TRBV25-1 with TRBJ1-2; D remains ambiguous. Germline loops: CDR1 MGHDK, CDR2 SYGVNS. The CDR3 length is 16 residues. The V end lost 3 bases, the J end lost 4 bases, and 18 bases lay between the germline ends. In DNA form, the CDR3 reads TGTGCCAGCAGTGATCCCCGCCCGGGGAGTATCTATGGCTACACCTTC. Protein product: CASSDPRPGSIYGYTF.